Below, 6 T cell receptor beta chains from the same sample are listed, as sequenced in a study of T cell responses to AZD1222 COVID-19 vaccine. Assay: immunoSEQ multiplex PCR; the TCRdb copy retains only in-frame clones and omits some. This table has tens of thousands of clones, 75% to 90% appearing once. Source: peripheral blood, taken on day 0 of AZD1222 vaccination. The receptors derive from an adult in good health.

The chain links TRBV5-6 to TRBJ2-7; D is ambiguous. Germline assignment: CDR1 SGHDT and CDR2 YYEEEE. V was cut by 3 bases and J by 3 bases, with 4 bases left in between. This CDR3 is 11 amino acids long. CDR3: CASSSYYEQYF. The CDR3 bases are TGTGCCAGCAGCTCCTACTACGAGCAGTACTTC.

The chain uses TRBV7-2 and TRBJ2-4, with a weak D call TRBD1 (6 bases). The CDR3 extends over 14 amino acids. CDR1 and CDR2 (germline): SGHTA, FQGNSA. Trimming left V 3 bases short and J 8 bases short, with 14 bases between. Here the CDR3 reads CASSLGHQSDIQYF. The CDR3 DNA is TGTGCCAGCAGCTTGGGACACCAAAGTGACATTCAGTACTTC.

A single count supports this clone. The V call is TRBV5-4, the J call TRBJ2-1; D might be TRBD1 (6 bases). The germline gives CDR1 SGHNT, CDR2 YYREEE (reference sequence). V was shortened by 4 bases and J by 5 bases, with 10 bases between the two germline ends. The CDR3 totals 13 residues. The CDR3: CASSPRGDNEQFF. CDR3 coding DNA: TGTGCCAGCAGCCCCAGGGGTGACAATGAGCAGTTCTTC. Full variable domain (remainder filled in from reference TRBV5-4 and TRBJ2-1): ETGVTQSPTHLIKTRGQQVTLRCSSQSGHNTVSWYQQALGQGPQFIFQYYREEENGRGNFPPRFSGLQFPNYSSELNVNALELDDSALYLCASSPRGDNEQFFGPGTRLTVL.

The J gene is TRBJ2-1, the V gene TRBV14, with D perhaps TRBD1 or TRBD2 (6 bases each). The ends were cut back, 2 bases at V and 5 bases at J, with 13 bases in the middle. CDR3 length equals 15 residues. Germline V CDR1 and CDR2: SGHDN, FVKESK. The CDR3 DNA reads TGTGCCAGCAGCCAATTGGGGGGCCCCCACAATGAGCAGTTCTTC. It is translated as CASSQLGGPHNEQFF.

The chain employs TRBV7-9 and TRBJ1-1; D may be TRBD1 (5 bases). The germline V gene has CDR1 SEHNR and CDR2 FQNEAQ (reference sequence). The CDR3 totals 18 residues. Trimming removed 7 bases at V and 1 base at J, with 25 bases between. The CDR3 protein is CASTKLILGTSGNTEAFF. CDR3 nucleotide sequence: TGTGCCAGCACCAAGTTAATACTAGGGACCTCGGGGAACACTGAAGCTTTCTTT. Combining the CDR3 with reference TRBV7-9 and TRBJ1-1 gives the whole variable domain DTGVSQNPRHKITKRGQNVTFRCDPISEHNRLYWYRQTLGQGPEFLTYFQNEAQLEKSRLLSDRFSAERPKGSFSTLEIQRTEQGDSAMYLCASTKLILGTSGNTEAFFGQGTRLTVV.

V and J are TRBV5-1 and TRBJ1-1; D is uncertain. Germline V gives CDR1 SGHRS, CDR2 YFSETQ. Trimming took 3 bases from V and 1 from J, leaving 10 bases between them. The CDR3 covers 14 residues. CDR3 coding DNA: TGCGCCAGCAGCTCCAGTCCGGGGAACACTGAAGCTTTCTTT. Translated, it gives CASSSSPGNTEAFF.